Following are 26 T cell receptor beta chains from one sample sequenced in a study of OX40 agonist ivuxolimab in advanced cancers. Clones were sequenced by immunoSEQ multiplex PCR, and TCRdb holds only the in-frame ones, with some missing. The data hold under 55,000 clones, with about 89% observed a single time. Sequencing was performed on CD4+ or CD8+ T cells sorted from blood, taken in a trial of the OX40 agonist ivuxolimab. The source of these receptors is an adult with an advanced solid tumor such as melanoma, head and neck, liver or kidney cancer.

The V call is TRBV4-1, the J call TRBJ2-7; 13 positions agree with TRBD2. V lost 1 base, J lost 3 bases, and 0 bases stayed unmatched. Germline V CDR1 and CDR2: MGHRA, YSYEKL. The CDR3 is made up of 15 amino acids. The CDR3 nucleotides read TGCGCCAGCAGCCAAGGACTAGCGGGGGGCTACGAGCAGTACTTC. This gives the protein CASSQGLAGGYEQYF.

The rearrangement joins TRBV6-5 to TRBJ1-6, with D hard to call. The CDR3 runs to 11 residues. Germline loops: CDR1 MNHEY, CDR2 SVGAGI. The germline V and J ends were trimmed by 6 bases and 8 bases, with 5 bases remaining between them. The CDR3 loop reads CASRVDSPLHF. The CDR3 nucleotides are TGTGCCAGCAGAGTGGATTCACCCCTCCACTTT.

This sequence joins TRBV6-1 and TRBJ1-1; possibly TRBD1 for D (6 bases). CDR3 length: 15 residues. In germline, CDR1 is MNHNS, CDR2 SASEGT. V lost 6 bases, J lost 6 bases, and 20 bases lay in between. The CDR3 DNA is TGTGCCAGCAGGAGGCACAGGGTCGAGACCTCTGAAGCTTTCTTT. This codes for CASRRHRVETSEAFF.

The V gene is TRBV7-2, the J gene TRBJ2-1; the match to TRBD1 covers 8 bases. V dropped 2 bases and J dropped 9; count of bases not matched to a gene: 9. There are 15 residues in the CDR3. Germline-derived CDR1 and CDR2 are SGHTA and FQGNSA. CDR3 in DNA: TGTGCCAGCAGCTTACGGGACAGGACGGGTATTGAGCAGTTCTTC. It encodes CASSLRDRTGIEQFF.

Here the CDR3 reads CASSIFWAGPADTQYF. The CDR3 nucleotides are TGTGCCAGTAGTATATTTTGGGCAGGCCCGGCGGATACGCAGTATTTT. V is TRBV19 and J is TRBJ2-3; D uncertain. Per the germline V gene, CDR1 is LNHDA and CDR2 is SQIVND (reference sequence). The CDR3 sequence is 16 residues long. V gave up 2 bases and J gave up 6 bases, with 18 bases separating them.

This clone occurred once. The genes are TRBV7-8 and TRBJ1-1, with D uncertain. The CDR3 loop spans 14 amino acids. The V and J ends lost 3 bases and 4 bases respectively, with 12 bases between them. From germline, CDR1 is SGHVS and CDR2 FQNEAQ. The CDR3 nucleotides read TGTGCCAGCAGCTTGAGAGGAGTGGGCACTGAAGCTTTCTTT. It translates to CASSLRGVGTEAFF.

V and J are TRBV6-1 and TRBJ1-5, with D uncertain. The V gene's germline CDR1 is MNHNS and CDR2 SASEGT. CDR3 size: 12 residues. With 6 bases removed from V and 5 bases from J, the gap between germline ends came to 8 bases. Written as DNA, the CDR3 is TGTGCCAGCAGAAGCCCGGATCAGCCCCAGCATTTT. It translates to CASRSPDQPQHF.

The J gene is TRBJ1-1, the V gene TRBV7-2; D is uncertain. This CDR3 is built from 15 residues. Looked up from germline, CDR1 is SGHTA and CDR2 is FQGNSA. The ends were cut back, 2 bases at V and 2 bases at J, with 12 bases in the middle. The CDR3 sequence is CASSLLPGGNTEAFF. The CDR3 nucleotides read TGTGCCAGCAGCTTACTGCCAGGAGGAAACACTGAAGCTTTCTTT.

The chain links TRBV7-9 to TRBJ2-6; D gene unclear. The CDR3 extends over 14 amino acids. V gave up 5 bases and J gave up 3 bases, with 8 bases separating them. From germline, CDR1 is SEHNR and CDR2 FQNEAQ (reference sequence). Here the CDR3 reads CASSNESGANVLTF. The CDR3 DNA follows: TGTGCCAGCAGCAATGAAAGTGGGGCCAACGTCCTGACTTTC. Full variable domain (rest looked up from reference TRBV7-9 and TRBJ2-6): DTGVSQNPRHKITKRGQNVTFRCDPISEHNRLYWYRQTLGQGPEFLTYFQNEAQLEKSRLLSDRFSAERPKGSFSTLEIQRTEQGDSAMYLCASSNESGANVLTFGAGSRLTVL.

V is TRBV4-1 and J is TRBJ1-6; D is uncertain. Germline CDR1 MGHRA, CDR2 YSYEKL. The CDR3 covers 14 residues. V was trimmed by 0 bases and J by 8 bases, leaving 8 bases between them. Here the CDR3 DNA reads TGCGCCAGCAGCCAAGATTGGGCGGATTCACCCCTCCACTTT. Protein product: CASSQDWADSPLHF.

This chain links TRBV4-1 with TRBJ2-7; no clear D. CDR3 length: 13 residues. Per germline, CDR1 MGHRA and CDR2 YSYEKL. Trimming cost V 6 bases and J 3 bases, with 12 bases left between them. The CDR3 sequence is CASRPIGRYEQYF. The CDR3 coding sequence is TGCGCCAGCAGGCCGATTGGCCGCTACGAGCAGTACTTC.

The chain couples TRBV5-2 to TRBJ2-6; the listed D gene, TRBD1, was not tested against the DNA. TRBV5-2 corresponds to a pseudogene. The CDR3 contains 15 residues. The DNA for the CDR3 is TGTGCCAGCAACTGTACACAAAGTCGGGCCAACGTCCTGACTTTC. Translation gives CASNCTQSRANVLTF.

This clone was detected only once. The chain uses TRBV9 and TRBJ2-7; 9 bases align to TRBD1. The CDR3 is made up of 15 amino acids. V was clipped by 0 bases and J by 5 bases; unmatched bases: 6. From germline, CDR1 is SGDLS and CDR2 YYNGEE. The CDR3 spells CASSVAGTGRDEQYF. CDR3 DNA sequence: TGTGCCAGCAGCGTAGCCGGGACAGGGAGAGACGAGCAGTACTTC.

V usage is TRBV6-5 and J usage is TRBJ2-7, with 8 bases lining up with TRBD1. The junction had 12 bases not matched to a gene; V was cut back by 2 bases and J by 6 bases. Looked up from germline, CDR1 is MNHEY and CDR2 is SVGAGI. This CDR3 contains 16 residues. DNA for the CDR3: TGTGCCAGCAGTTACGCGGCAACAGGGGGTTCTCTCGAGCAGTACTTC. Translation: CASSYAATGGSLEQYF.

The chain combines TRBV30 with TRBJ2-2; D unclear. V lost 8 bases and J lost 6, with 13 bases in between. CDR3 length: 12 amino acids. Germline CDR1 and CDR2: GTSNPN and SVGIG (reference sequence). Here the CDR3 DNA reads TGTGCCGGGTTTGTGGTCCCCGGGGAGCTGTTTTTT. Translating gives CAGFVVPGELFF.

CDR3 DNA: TGTGCCAGCGGAGTTATGGAGACCCAGTACTTC. This gives the protein CASGVMETQYF. This chain links TRBV27 with TRBJ2-5, with D unclear. Germline CDR1 and CDR2: MNHEY and SMNVEV (reference sequence). The CDR3 consists of 11 residues. The germline V and J ends were trimmed by 8 bases and 5 bases, with 9 bases remaining between them.

The chain is built from TRBV29-1 and TRBJ2-3; D unresolved. The CDR3 extends over 12 amino acids. Germline V gives CDR1 SQVTM, CDR2 ANQGSEA. Trimming left V 7 bases short and J 0 bases short, with 8 bases between. CDR3 sequence: CSALRSTDTQYF. In DNA form, the CDR3 reads TGCAGCGCACTCCGGAGCACAGATACGCAGTATTTT.

The chain couples TRBV30 to TRBJ1-1; D is ambiguous. The CDR3 length is 11 residues. Germline lookup yields CDR1 GTSNPN and CDR2 SVGIG (reference sequence). V was shortened by 3 bases and J by 7 bases, with 9 bases between the two germline ends. The CDR3 loop is CAWRTDYEAFF. Here the CDR3 DNA reads TGTGCCTGGAGAACGGACTATGAAGCTTTCTTT.

The V and J genes are TRBV15 and TRBJ1-4; tentatively, D is TRBD1 (5 bases). Germline loops: CDR1 LNHNV, CDR2 YYDKDF (reference sequence). This CDR3 is 13 amino acids long. V dropped 11 bases and J dropped 4 bases, with 14 bases sitting between them. This chain's CDR3 is CASKTDFNEKLFF. The CDR3 nucleotides are TGTGCCTCCAAGACAGACTTTAATGAAAAACTGTTTTTT.

The chain is built from TRBV5-6 and TRBJ1-1; no reliable D call. Between the trimmed V and J ends, which lost 1 base and 3 bases, there was a span of 7 bases. Germline CDR1 SGHDT, CDR2 YYEEEE. The CDR3 runs 13 residues. The CDR3: CASSLWAYTEAFF. The DNA for the CDR3 is TGTGCCAGCAGCTTGTGGGCATACACTGAAGCTTTCTTT.

This clone has a single count. The gene calls are TRBV19 and TRBJ1-6, with TRBD1 matching 7 bases. CDR3 size: 14 residues. V trimming: 5 bases; J trimming: 5 bases; junction bases outside the gene matches: 3. Looked up from germline, CDR1 is LNHDA and CDR2 is SQIVND (reference sequence). The CDR3 DNA reads TGTGCCAGTAGTCCAGGGACAGATAATTCACCCCTCCACTTT. It yields the protein CASSPGTDNSPLHF.

This chain uses TRBV6-5 with TRBJ2-1, with D perhaps matching TRBD2 (6 bases). This CDR3 has 12 amino acids. V lost 4 bases, J lost 5 bases, and 6 bases lay in between. Germline CDR1 reads MNHEY; CDR2 reads SVGAGI. The CDR3 sequence: CASSSGDNEQFF. CDR3 DNA sequence: TGTGCCAGCAGTTCGGGGGACAATGAGCAGTTCTTC.

V is TRBV9 and J is TRBJ2-2; 10 bases map to TRBD2. CDR3 length: 19 amino acids. Germline trimming cut 3 bases from V and 0 bases from J; bases unmatched to any gene: 11. Looked up from germline, CDR1 is SGDLS and CDR2 is YYNGEE. CDR3 sequence (DNA): TGTGCCAGCAGCGCTCCTAGCGGGGGTTTCCTCGCGAACACCGGGGAGCTGTTTTTT. It specifies CASSAPSGGFLANTGELFF. Drawing the rest from reference TRBV9 and TRBJ2-2, the complete variable domain is DSGVTQTPKHLITATGQRVTLRCSPRSGDLSVYWYQQSLDQGLQFLIQYYNGEERAKGNILERFSAQQFPDLHSELNLSSLELGDSALYFCASSAPSGGFLANTGELFFGEGSRLTVL.

The table lists this clone with a few counts. The V and J genes are TRBV4-2 and TRBJ2-4, with D possibly being TRBD2 (5 bases). Germline values: CDR1 LGHNA, CDR2 YNFKEQ. The CDR3 spans 16 residues. With 0 bases removed from V and 3 bases from J, the gap between germline ends came to 12 bases. CDR3 amino acids: CASSQDLAEGKNIQYF. The CDR3 DNA follows: TGTGCCAGCAGCCAAGATTTAGCTGAGGGCAAAAACATTCAGTACTTC.

The rearrangement links TRBV7-9 to TRBJ2-7; 11 nucleotides match TRBD2. Looked up from germline, CDR1 is SEHNR and CDR2 is FQNEAQ (reference sequence). After removal of 4 bases from V and 4 bases from J, the junction contained 6 bases not matched to a gene. This CDR3 is built from 15 residues. CDR3 in DNA: TGTGCCAGCAGCTCTCTAGCGGGAGGTTTGTACGAGCAGTACTTC. It specifies CASSSLAGGLYEQYF.

The sample holds one count of this clone. The chain uses TRBV27 and TRBJ2-2; D remains unclear. The germline gives CDR1 MNHEY, CDR2 SMNVEV (reference sequence). This CDR3 spans 15 amino acids. Trimming removed 6 bases at V and 4 bases at J, with 15 bases between. The CDR3 protein is CASRIFGERTGELFF. The CDR3 bases are TGTGCCAGCAGAATTTTCGGAGAACGCACCGGGGAGCTGTTTTTT.